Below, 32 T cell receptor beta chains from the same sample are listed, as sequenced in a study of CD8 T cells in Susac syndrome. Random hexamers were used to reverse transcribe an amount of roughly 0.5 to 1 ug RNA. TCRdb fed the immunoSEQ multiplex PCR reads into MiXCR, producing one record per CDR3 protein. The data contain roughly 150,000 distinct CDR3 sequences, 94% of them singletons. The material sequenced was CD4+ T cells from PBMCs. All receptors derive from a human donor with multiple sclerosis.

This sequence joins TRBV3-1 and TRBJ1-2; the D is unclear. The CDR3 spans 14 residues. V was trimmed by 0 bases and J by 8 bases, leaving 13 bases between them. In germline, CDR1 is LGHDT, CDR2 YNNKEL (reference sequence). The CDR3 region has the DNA TGTGCCAGCAGCCAAGAGCCCCGACCGGGGGGCTACACCTTC. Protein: CASSQEPRPGGYTF.

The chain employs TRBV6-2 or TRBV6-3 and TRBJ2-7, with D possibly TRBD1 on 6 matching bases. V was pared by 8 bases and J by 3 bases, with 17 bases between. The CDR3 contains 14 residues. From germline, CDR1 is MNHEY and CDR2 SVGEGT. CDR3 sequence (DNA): TGTGCCAGCCGTAAAAGACAGGCGGTCTACGAGCAGTACTTC. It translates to CASRKRQAVYEQYF.

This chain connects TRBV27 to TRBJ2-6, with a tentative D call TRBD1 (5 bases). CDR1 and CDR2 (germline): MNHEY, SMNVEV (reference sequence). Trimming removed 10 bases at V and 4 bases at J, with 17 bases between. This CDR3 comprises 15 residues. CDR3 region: CATSSGFGGANVLTF. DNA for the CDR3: TGTGCCACCTCGTCAGGGTTTGGAGGGGCCAACGTCCTGACTTTC.

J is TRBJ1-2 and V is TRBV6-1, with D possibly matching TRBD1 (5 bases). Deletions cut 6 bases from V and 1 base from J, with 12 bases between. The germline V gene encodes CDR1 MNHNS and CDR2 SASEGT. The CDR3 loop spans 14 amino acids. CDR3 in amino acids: CASSPGLLNYGYTF. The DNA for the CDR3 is TGTGCCAGCAGCCCGGGACTGCTTAACTATGGCTACACCTTC.

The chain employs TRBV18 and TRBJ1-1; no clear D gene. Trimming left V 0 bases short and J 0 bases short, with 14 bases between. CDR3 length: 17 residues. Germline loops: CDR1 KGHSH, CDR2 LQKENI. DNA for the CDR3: TGTGCCAGCTCACCACCGGGAACGGCTAACATGAACACTGAAGCTTTCTTT. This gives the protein CASSPPGTANMNTEAFF.

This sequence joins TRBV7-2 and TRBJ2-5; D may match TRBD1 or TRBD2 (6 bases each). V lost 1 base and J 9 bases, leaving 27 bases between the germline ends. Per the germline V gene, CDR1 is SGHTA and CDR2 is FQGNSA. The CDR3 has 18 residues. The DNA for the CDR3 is TGTGCCAGCAGCTTAGGGATGGGAGGAGGGGGGAGCGAGAAGGCCCAGTACTTC. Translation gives CASSLGMGGGGSEKAQYF.

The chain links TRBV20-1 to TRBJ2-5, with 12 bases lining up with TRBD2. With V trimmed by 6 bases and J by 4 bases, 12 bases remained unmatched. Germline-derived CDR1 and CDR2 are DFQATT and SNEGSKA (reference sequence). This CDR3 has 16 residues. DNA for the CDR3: TGCAGTGCCAACTCCCCGACTAGCGGGAGCGGAGAGACCCAGTACTTC. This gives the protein CSANSPTSGSGETQYF.

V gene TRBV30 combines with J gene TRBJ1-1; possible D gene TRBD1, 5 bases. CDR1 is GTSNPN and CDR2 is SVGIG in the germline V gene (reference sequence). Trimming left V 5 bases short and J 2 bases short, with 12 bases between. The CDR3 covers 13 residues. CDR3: CAWARDGNTEAFF. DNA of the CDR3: TGTGCCTGGGCTCGGGACGGAAACACTGAAGCTTTCTTT.

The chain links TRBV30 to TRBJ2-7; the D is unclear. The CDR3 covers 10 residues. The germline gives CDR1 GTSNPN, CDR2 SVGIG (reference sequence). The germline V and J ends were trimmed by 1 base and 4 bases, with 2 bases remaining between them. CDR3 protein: CAWSGYEQYF. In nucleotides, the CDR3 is TGTGCCTGGAGTGGGTACGAGCAGTACTTC.

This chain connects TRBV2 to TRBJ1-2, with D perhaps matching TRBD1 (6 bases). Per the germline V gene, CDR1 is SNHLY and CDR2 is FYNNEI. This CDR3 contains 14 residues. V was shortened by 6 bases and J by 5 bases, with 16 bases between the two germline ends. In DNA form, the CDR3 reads TGTGCCAGCAGCAATTCAGGGGCTGGATATGGCTACACCTTC. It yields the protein CASSNSGAGYGYTF.

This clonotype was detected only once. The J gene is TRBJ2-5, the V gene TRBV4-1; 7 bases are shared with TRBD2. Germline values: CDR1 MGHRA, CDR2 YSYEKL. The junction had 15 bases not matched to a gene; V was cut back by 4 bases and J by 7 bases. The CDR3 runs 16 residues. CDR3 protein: CASSRSPGLGRTTQYF. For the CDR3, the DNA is TGCGCCAGCAGCCGTTCACCCGGGCTCGGGAGGACGACCCAGTACTTC.

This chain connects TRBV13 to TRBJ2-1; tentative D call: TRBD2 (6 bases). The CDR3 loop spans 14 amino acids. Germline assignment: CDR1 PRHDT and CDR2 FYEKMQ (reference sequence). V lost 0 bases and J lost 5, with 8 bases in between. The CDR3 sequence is CASSLGGGDNEQFF. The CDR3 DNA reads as TGTGCCAGCAGCTTAGGCGGGGGAGACAATGAGCAGTTCTTC.

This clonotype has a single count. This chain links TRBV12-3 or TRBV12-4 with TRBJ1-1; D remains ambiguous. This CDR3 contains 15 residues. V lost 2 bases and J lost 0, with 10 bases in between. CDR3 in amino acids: CASSLPGIMNTEAFF. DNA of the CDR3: TGTGCCAGCAGTTTACCAGGCATCATGAACACTGAAGCTTTCTTT.

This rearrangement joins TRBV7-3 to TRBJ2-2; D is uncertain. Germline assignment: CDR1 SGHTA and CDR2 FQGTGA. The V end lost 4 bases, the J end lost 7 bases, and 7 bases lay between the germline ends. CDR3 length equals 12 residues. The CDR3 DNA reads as TGTGCCAGCAGCTGGGGTAGCGGGGAGCTGTTTTTT. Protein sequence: CASSWGSGELFF.

As DNA, the CDR3 is TGCAGTGCTAGAGAACACGGGAACACTGAAGCTTTCTTT. Protein: CSAREHGNTEAFF. The chain links TRBV20-1 to TRBJ1-1; D unclear. The V gene lost 0 bases and the J gene lost 1 base, with 6 bases spanning the gap. Germline V CDR1 and CDR2: DFQATT, SNEGSKA (reference sequence). This CDR3 contains 13 residues.

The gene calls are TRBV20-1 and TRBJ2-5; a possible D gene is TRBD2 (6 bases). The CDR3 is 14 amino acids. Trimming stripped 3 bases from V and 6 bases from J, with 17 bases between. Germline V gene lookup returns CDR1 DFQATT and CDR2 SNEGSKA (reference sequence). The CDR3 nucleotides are TGCAGTGCTAGCGGGACTGGGGGTAGACAGACCCAGTACTTC. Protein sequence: CSASGTGGRQTQYF.

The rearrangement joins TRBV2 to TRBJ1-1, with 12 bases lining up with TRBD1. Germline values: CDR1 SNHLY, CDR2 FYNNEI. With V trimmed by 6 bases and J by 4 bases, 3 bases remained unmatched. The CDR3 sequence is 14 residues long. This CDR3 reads CASRSGQGATEAFF. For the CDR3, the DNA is TGTGCCAGCAGGTCGGGACAGGGGGCCACTGAAGCTTTCTTT.

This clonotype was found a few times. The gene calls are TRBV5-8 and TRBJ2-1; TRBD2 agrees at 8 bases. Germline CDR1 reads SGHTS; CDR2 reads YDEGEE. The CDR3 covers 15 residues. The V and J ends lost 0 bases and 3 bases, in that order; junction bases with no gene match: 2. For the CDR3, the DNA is TGTGCCAGCAGCTTGGCAAGCGGGAGCTACAATGAGCAGTTCTTC. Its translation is CASSLASGSYNEQFF.

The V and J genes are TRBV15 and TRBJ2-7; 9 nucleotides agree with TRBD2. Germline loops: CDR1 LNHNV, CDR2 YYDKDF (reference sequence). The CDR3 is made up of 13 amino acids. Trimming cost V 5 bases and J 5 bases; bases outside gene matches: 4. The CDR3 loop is CATSRGRAHEQYF. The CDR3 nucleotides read TGTGCCACCAGCCGCGGGAGGGCCCACGAGCAGTACTTC.

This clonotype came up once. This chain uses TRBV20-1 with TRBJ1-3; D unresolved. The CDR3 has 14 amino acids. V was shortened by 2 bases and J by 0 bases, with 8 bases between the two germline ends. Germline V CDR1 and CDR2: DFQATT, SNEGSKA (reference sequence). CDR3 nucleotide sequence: TGCAGTGCTAGATGGACTGACTCTGGAAACACCATATATTTT. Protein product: CSARWTDSGNTIYF.

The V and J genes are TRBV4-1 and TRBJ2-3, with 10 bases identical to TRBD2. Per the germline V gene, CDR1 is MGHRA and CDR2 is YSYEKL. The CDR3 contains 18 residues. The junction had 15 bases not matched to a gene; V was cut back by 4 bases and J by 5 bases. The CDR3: CASSPLGLLAGSRDTQYF. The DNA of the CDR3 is TGCGCCAGCAGCCCCCTGGGGCTACTAGCGGGAAGTAGAGATACGCAGTATTTT.

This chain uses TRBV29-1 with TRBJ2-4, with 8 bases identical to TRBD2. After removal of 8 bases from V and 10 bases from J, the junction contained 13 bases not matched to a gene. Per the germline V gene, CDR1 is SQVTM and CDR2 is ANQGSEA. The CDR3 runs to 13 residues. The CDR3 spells CSHQSEGTSIQYF. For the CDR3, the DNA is TGCAGCCACCAGTCTGAAGGGACTAGTATTCAGTACTTC.

CDR3 DNA: TGTGCCAGCACCAAGGGACTAGCGGGAGGCCGCAGGGATACGCAGTATTTT. Its protein is CASTKGLAGGRRDTQYF. V and J are TRBV12-3 or TRBV12-4 and TRBJ2-3, with 15 bases aligning to TRBD2. V gave up 7 bases and J gave up 6 bases; unmatched junction bases: 11. The CDR3 length is 17 residues.

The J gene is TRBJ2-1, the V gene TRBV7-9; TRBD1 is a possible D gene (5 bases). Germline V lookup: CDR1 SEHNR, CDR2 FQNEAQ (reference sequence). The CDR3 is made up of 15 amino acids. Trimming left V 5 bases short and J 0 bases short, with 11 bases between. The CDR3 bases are TGTGCCAGCAGCCCCCAGGGCGGCTCCTACAATGAGCAGTTCTTC. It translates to CASSPQGGSYNEQFF.

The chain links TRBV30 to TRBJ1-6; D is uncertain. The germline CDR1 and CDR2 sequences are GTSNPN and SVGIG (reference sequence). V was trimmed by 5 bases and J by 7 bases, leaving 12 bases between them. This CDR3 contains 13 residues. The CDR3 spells CAWQVKRNSPLHF. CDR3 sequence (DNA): TGTGCCTGGCAAGTGAAGAGGAATTCACCCCTCCACTTT.

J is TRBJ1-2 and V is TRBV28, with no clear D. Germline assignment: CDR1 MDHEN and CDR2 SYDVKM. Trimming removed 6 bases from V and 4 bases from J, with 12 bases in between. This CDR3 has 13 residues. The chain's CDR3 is CASRRGVFYGYTF. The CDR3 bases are TGTGCCAGCAGACGGGGAGTATTCTATGGCTACACCTTC.

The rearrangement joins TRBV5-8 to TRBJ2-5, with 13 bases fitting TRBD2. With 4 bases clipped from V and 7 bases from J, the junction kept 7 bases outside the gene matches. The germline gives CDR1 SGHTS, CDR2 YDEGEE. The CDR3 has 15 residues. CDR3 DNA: TGTGCCAGCAGCCCTCGGACTAGCGGGAGAGGGACCCAGTACTTC. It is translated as CASSPRTSGRGTQYF. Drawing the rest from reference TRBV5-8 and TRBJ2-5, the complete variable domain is EAGVTQSPTHLIKTRGQQATLRCSPISGHTSVYWYQQALGLGLQFLLWYDEGEERNRGNFPPRFSGRQFPNYSSELNVNALELEDSALYLCASSPRTSGRGTQYFGPGTRLLVL.

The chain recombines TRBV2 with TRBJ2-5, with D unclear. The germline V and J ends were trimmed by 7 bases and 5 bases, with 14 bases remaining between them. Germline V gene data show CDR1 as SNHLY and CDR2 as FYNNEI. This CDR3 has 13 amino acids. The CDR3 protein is CASMNYGEETQYF. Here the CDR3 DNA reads TGTGCCAGCATGAACTACGGAGAGGAGACCCAGTACTTC.

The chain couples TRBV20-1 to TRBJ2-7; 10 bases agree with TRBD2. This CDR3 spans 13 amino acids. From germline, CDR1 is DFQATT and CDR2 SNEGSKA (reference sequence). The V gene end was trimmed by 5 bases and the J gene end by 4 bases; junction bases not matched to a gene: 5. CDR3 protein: CSALKTSGYEQYF. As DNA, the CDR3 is TGCAGTGCTCTTAAGACTAGCGGGTACGAGCAGTACTTC.

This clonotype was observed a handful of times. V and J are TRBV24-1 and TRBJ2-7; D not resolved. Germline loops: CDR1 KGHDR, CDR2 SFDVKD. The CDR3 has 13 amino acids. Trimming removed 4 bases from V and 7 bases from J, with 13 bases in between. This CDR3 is CATSDQEGREQYF. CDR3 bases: TGTGCCACCAGTGACCAGGAAGGCAGAGAGCAGTACTTC.

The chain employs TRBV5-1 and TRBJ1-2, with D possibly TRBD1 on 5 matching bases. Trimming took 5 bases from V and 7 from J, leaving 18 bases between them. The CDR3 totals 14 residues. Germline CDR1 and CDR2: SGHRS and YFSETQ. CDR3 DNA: TGCGCCAGCAGGGACGGGGCGGATTCCGTTGGCTACACCTTC. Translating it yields CASRDGADSVGYTF.

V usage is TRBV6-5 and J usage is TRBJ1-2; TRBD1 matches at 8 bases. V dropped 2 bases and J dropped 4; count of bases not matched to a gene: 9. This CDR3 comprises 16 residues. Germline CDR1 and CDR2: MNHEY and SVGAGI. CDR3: CASSYRIGQGPYGYTF. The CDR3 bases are TGTGCCAGCAGTTACCGAATTGGACAGGGCCCCTATGGCTACACCTTC.